This record looks at one T cell receptor (beta chain) sequence and its context. Its antigen remains unknown. This sample was taken from a study of cytomegalovirus exposure and HLA in healthy donors. The study ran its PCR with 60 Vbeta and 13 Jbeta primers. The data were produced by immunoSEQ multiplex PCR, yet TCRdb's version contains in-frame clones alone and is incomplete. The sample lists about 190,000 clones, approximately 80% occurring once. Notes on the study in general: Immune exposure data for these donors was limited to CMV serostatus.

Germline V lookup: CDR1 LGHNA, CDR2 YNFKEQ. The CDR3 sequence is 16 residues long. V was shortened by 3 bases and J by 1 base, with 16 bases between the two germline ends. What was sequenced was PBMCs. The chain employs TRBV4-2 and TRBJ2-7, with a weak D call TRBD2 (6 bases). The receptor comes from a woman aged 25-40 years in good health and CMV-seropositive. The DNA for the CDR3 is TGTGCCAGCAGCCAGCGTATGGGTAGCGGATCCTACGAGCAGTACTTC. Protein: CASSQRMGSGSYEQYF.